Listed here is a single T cell receptor beta chain. Original handling: From reference gene primer amplification, estimates of nucleated cell counts were derived. TCRdb's copy holds only in-frame clones and misses some; the assay was immunoSEQ multiplex PCR. D and trimming were read from the DNA, whereas the V and J calls and clone size are those reported in that table. The table shows some 230,000 clones, with approximately 86% occurring only once. This record comes from a study of blood T cell repertoires in COVID-19. Study in general: Acute and convalescent COVID-19 specimens originated in the United States, Italy and Spain. The analysed material was cDNA or gDNA that came from T cells, B-cell-depleted T cells, or PBMCs.

Per germline, CDR1 MNHEY and CDR2 SVGEGT. The CDR3 extends over 11 amino acids. V dropped 2 bases and J dropped 10 bases, with 8 bases sitting between them. Recruited during active infection, patients (from Seattle) were subsequently followed longitudinally. This clonotype was obtained from a woman aged 45-60 years with COVID-19, enrolled during active disease. The genes are TRBV6-2 or TRBV6-3 and TRBJ1-1; D gene uncertain. What was sequenced was peripheral blood. The chain's CDR3 is CASSYGPGAFF. CDR3 DNA sequence: TGTGCCAGCAGTTACGGTCCGGGAGCTTTCTTT.